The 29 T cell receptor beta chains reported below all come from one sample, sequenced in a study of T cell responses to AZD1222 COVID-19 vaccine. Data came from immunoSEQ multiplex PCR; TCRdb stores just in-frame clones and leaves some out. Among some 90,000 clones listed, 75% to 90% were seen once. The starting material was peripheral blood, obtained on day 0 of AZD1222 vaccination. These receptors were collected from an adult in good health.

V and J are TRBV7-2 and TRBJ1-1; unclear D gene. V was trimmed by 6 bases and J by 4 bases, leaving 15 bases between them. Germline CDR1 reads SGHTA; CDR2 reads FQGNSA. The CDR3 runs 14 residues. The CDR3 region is CASRTVARGTEAFF. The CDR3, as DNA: TGTGCCAGCAGGACGGTGGCGCGGGGCACTGAAGCTTTCTTT.

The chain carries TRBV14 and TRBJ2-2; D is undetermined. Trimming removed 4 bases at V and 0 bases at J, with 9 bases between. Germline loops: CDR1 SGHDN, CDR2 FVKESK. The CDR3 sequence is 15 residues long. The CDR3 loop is CASSRLTANTGELFF. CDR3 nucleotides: TGTGCCAGCAGCCGTTTAACAGCGAACACCGGGGAGCTGTTTTTT.

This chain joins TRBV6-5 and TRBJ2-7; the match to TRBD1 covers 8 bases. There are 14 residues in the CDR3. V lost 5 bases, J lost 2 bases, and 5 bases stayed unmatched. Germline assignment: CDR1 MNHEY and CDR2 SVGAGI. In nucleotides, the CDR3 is TGTGCCAGCAGTAGACAGGGGCTCCCCTACGAGCAGTACTTC. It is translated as CASSRQGLPYEQYF.

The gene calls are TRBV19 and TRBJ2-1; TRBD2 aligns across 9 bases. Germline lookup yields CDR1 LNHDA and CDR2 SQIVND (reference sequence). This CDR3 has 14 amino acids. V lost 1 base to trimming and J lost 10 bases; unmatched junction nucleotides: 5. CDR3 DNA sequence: TGTGCCAGTAGTATAGGCGGGGGGGTCAACGAGCAGTTCTTC. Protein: CASSIGGGVNEQFF.

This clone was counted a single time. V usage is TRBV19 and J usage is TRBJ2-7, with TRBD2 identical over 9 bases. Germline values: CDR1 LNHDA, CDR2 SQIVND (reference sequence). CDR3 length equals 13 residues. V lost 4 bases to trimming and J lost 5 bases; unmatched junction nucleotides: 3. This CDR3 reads CASSTGLAHEQYF. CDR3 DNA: TGTGCCAGTAGTACGGGACTAGCTCACGAGCAGTACTTC.

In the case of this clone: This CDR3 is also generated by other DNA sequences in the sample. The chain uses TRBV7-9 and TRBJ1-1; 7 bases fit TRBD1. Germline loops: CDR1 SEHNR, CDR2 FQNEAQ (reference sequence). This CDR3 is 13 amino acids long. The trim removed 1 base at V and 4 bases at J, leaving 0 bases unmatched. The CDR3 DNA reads TGTGCCAGCAGCTTAGGACAGGGCACTGAAGCTTTCTTT. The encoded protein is CASSLGQGTEAFF.

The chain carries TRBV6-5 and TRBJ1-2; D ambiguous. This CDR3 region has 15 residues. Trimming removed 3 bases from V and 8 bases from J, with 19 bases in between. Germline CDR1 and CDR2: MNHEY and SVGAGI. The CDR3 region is CASSYGSAGGYGYTF. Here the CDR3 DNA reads TGTGCCAGCAGTTATGGCAGTGCGGGTGGATACGGCTACACCTTC.

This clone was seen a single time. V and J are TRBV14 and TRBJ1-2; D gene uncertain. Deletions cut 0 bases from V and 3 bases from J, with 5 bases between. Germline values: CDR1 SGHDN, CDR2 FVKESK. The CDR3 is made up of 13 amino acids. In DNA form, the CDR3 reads TGTGCCAGCAGCCAAGAAAGGGACTATGGCTACACCTTC. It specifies CASSQERDYGYTF. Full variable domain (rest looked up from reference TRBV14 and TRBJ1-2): EAGVTQFPSHSVIEKGQTVTLRCDPISGHDNLYWYRRVMGKEIKFLLHFVKESKQDESGMPNNRFLAERTGGTYSTLKVQPAELEDSGVYFCASSQERDYGYTFGSGTRLTVV.

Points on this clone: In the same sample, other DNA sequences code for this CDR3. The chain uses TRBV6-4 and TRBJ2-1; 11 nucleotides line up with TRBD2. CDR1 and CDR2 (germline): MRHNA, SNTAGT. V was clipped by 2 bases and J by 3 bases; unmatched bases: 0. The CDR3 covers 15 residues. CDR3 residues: CASSDTSGGYNEQFF. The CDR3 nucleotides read TGTGCCAGCAGTGACACTAGCGGGGGCTACAATGAGCAGTTCTTC.

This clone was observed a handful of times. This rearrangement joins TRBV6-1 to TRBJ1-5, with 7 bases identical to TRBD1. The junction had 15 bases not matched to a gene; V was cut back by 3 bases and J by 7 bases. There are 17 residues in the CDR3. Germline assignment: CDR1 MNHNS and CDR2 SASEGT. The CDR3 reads CASSERPPGDRVQPQHF. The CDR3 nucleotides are TGTGCCAGCAGTGAGCGCCCACCCGGAGACAGGGTACAGCCCCAGCATTTT.

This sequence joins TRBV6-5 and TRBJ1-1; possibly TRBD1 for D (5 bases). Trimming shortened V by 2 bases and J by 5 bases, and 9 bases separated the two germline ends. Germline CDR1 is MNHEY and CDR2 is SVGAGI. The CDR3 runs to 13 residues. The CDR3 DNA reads TGTGCCAGCAGTTACGTTGAGGGGACTGAAGCTTTCTTT. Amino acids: CASSYVEGTEAFF.

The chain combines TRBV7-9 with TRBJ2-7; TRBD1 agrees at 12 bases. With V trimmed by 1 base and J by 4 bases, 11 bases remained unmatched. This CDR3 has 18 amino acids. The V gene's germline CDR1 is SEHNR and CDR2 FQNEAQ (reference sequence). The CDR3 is CASSLGSGTGGAGYEQYF. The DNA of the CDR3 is TGTGCCAGCAGCTTAGGGTCTGGGACAGGGGGCGCTGGGTACGAGCAGTACTTC.

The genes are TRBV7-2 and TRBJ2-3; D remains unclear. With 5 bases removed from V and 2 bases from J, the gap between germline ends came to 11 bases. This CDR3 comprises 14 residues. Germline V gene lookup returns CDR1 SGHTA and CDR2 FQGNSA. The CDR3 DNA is TGTGCCAGCAGCCCAAGGACGGACACAGATACGCAGTATTTT. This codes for CASSPRTDTDTQYF.

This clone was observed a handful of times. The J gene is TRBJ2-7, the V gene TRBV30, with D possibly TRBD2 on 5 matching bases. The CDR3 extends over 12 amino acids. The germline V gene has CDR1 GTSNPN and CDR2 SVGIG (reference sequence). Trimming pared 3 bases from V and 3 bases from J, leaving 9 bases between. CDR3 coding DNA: TGTGCCTGGAGAAGGGAGATCTACGAGCAGTACTTC. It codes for CAWRREIYEQYF.

This CDR3 is CASSPPLAGYNSPLHF. The CDR3 region has the DNA TGTGCCAGCAGCCCCCCGCTTGCGGGATATAATTCACCCCTCCACTTT. This chain joins TRBV7-2 and TRBJ1-6; D gene ambiguous. V was trimmed by 5 bases and J by 4 bases, leaving 15 bases between them. The CDR3 runs 16 residues. Germline assignment: CDR1 SGHTA and CDR2 FQGNSA.

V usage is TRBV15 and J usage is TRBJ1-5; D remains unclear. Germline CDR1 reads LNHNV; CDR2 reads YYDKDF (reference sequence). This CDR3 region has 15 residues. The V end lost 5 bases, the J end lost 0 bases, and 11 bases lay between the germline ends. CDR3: CATSGGLYSNQPQHF. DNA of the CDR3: TGTGCCACCAGCGGTGGACTTTATAGCAATCAGCCCCAGCATTTT. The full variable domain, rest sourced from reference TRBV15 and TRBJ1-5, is DAMVIQNPRYQVTQFGKPVTLSCSQTLNHNVMYWYQQKSSQAPKLLFHYYDKDFNNEADTPDNFQSRRPNTSFCFLDIRSPGLGDTAMYLCATSGGLYSNQPQHFGDGTRLSIL.

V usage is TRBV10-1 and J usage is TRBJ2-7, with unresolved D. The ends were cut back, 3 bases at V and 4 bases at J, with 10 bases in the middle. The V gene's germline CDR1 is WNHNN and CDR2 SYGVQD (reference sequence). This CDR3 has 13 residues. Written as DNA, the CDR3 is TGCGCCAGCAGTGACCCCGACACATACGAGCAGTACTTC. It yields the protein CASSDPDTYEQYF.

CDR3 in DNA: TGTGCCAGCTCCCGGCTGGGGAGTGAAAAACTGTTTTTT. Protein sequence: CASSRLGSEKLFF. This chain connects TRBV18 to TRBJ1-4, with D hard to call. Looked up from germline, CDR1 is KGHSH and CDR2 is LQKENI. The CDR3 totals 13 residues. The germline V and J ends were trimmed by 6 bases and 7 bases, with 12 bases remaining between them. Full variable domain (missing parts from reference TRBV18 and TRBJ1-4): NAGVMQNPRHLVRRRGQEARLRCSPMKGHSHVYWYRQLPEEGLKFMVYLQKENIIDESGMPKERFSAEFPKEGPSILRIQQVVRGDSAAYFCASSRLGSEKLFFGSGTQLSVL.

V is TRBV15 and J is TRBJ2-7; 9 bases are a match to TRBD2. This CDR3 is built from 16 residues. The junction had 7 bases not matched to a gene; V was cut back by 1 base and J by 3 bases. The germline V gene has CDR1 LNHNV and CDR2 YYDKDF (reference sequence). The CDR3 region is CATSRVAGDFRYEQYF. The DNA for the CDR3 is TGTGCCACCAGCAGAGTAGCGGGAGACTTCCGCTACGAGCAGTACTTC.

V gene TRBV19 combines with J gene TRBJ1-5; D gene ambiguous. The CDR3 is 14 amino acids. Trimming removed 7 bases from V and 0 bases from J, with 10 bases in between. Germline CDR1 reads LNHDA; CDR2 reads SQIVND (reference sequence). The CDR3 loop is CASIGRDSNQPQHF. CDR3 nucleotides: TGTGCCAGTATAGGCCGAGATAGCAATCAGCCCCAGCATTTT.

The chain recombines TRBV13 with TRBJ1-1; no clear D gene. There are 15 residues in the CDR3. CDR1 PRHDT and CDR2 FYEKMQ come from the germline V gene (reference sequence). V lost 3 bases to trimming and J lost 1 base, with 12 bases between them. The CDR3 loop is CASSLGGGWNTEAFF. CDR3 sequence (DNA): TGTGCCAGCAGCTTGGGTGGAGGATGGAACACTGAAGCTTTCTTT. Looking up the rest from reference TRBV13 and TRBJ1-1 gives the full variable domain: AAGVIQSPRHLIKEKRETATLKCYPIPRHDTVYWYQQGPGQDPQFLISFYEKMQSDKGSIPDRFSAQQFSDYHSELNMSSLELGDSALYFCASSLGGGWNTEAFFGQGTRLTVV.

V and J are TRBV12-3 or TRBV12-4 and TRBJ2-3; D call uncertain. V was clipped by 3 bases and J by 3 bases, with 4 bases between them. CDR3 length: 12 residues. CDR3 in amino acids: CASSFVTDTQYF. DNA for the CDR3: TGTGCCAGCAGTTTCGTAACAGATACGCAGTATTTT.

CDR3 protein: CASRRRAGEGEETQYF. CDR3 nucleotide sequence: TGTGCCAGCAGACGACGGGCGGGAGAAGGGGAAGAGACCCAGTACTTC. The rearrangement uses TRBV2 and TRBJ2-5, with 7 positions matching TRBD2. This CDR3 region has 16 residues. Germline V CDR1 and CDR2: SNHLY, FYNNEI. V lost 6 bases, J lost 3 bases, and 13 bases stayed unmatched.

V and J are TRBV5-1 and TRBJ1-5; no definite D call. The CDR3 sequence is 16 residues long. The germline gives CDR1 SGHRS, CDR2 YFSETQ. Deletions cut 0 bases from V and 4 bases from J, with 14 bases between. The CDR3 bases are TGCGCCAGCAGCTTGGTACGTTGGGCCCGAAATCAGCCCCAGCATTTT. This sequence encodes CASSLVRWARNQPQHF.

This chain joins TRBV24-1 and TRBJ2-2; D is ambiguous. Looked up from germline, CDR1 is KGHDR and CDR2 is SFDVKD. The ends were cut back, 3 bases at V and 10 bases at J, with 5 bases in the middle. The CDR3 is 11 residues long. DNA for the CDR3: TGTGCCACCAGTGATCCCGTGGAGCTGTTTTTT. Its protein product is CATSDPVELFF.

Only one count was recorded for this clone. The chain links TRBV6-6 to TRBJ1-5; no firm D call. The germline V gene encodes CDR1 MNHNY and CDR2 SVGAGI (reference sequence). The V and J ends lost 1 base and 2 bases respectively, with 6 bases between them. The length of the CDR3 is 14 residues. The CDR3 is CASSYLAGNQPQHF. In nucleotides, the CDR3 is TGTGCCAGCAGTTACTTGGCGGGCAATCAGCCCCAGCATTTT.

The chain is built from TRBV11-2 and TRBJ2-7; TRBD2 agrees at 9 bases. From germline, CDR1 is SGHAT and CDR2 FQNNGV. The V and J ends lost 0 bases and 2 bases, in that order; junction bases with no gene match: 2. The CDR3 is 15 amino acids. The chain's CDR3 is CASSLDVAGAYEQYF. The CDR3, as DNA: TGTGCCAGCAGCTTAGACGTAGCGGGGGCCTACGAGCAGTACTTC.

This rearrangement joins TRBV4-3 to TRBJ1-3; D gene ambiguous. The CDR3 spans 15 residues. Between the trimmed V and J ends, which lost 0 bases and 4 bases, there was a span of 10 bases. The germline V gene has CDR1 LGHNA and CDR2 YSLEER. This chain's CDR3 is CASSQEGQAGNTIYF. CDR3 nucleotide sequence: TGCGCCAGCAGCCAAGAAGGGCAGGCCGGAAACACCATATATTTT.

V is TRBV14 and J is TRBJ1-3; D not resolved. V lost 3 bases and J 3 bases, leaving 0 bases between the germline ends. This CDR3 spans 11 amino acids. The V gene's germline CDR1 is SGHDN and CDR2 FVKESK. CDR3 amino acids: CASSHGNTIYF. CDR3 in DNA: TGTGCCAGCAGCCATGGAAACACCATATATTTT.